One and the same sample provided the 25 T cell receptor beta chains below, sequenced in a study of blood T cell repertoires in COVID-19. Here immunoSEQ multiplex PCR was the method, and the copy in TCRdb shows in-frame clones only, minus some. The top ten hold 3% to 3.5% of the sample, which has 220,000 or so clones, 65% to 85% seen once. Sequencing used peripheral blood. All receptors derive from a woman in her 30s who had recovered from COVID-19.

The CDR3 DNA reads TGTGCCATCAGTTCCTCCGGGACAGACTTCTTGCAGTACTTC. It codes for CAISSSGTDFLQYF. The chain recombines TRBV10-3 with TRBJ2-7; 7 bases fit TRBD1. Germline lookup yields CDR1 ENHRY and CDR2 SYGVKD. This CDR3 region has 14 residues. V dropped 5 bases and J dropped 9; count of bases not matched to a gene: 13.

The CDR3 bases are TGTGCCAGCAGCTTAATCCCGCTAGCGCCTATCTACGAGCAGTACTTC. Translated, it gives CASSLIPLAPIYEQYF. The V call is TRBV7-2, the J call TRBJ2-7; D perhaps matches TRBD2 (6 bases). Trimming took off 2 bases at V and 3 bases at J, with 17 bases between the two ends. This CDR3 has 16 residues. Germline values: CDR1 SGHTA, CDR2 FQGNSA.

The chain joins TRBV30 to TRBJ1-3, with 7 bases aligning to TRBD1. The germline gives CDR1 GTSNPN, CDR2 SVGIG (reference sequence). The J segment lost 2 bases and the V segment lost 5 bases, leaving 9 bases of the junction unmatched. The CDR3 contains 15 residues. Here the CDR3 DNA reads TGTGCCTGGGACCTACAGGGGAGAACTGGAAACACCATATATTTT. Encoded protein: CAWDLQGRTGNTIYF.

In DNA, the CDR3 is TGTGCCAGCAGTGAAGGCACAGGGGTTAATGAAGCTTTCTTT. The encoded protein is CASSEGTGVNEAFF. V gene TRBV25-1 combines with J gene TRBJ1-1; 7 bases are shared with TRBD1. The CDR3 contains 14 residues. Per the germline V gene, CDR1 is MGHDK and CDR2 is SYGVNS. V lost 2 bases and J lost 7; bases outside the gene matches: 7.

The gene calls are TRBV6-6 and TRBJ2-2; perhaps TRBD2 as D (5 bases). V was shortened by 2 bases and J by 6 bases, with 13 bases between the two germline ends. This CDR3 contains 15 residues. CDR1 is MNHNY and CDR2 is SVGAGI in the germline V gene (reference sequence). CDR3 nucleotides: TGTGCCAGCAGTTACGTGGGGAGAGGTGCCGGGGAGCTGTTTTTT. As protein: CASSYVGRGAGELFF.

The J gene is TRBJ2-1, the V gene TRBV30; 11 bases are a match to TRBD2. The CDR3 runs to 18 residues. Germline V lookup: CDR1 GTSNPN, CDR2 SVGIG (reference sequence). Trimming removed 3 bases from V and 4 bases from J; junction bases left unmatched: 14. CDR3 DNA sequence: TGTGCCTGGAGAACTAGCGGGAGATCTAACCTGGCTTACAATGAGCAGTTCTTC. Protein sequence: CAWRTSGRSNLAYNEQFF.

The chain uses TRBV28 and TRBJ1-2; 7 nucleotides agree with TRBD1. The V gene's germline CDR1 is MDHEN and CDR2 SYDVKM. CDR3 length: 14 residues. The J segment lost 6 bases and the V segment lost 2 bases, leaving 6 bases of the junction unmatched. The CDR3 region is CASSLGDRADGYTF. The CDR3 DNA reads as TGTGCCAGCAGTTTAGGAGACAGGGCGGATGGCTACACCTTC.

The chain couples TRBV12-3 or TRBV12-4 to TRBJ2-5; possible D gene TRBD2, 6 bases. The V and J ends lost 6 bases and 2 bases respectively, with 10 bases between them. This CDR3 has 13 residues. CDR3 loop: CASRILAQETQYF. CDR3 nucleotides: TGTGCCAGCAGGATTCTAGCGCAAGAGACCCAGTACTTC.

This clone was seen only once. The CDR3 is CASSQAPSGSYEQYF. In DNA, the CDR3 is TGTGCCAGCAGCCAAGCTCCGAGCGGGAGCTACGAGCAGTACTTC. The chain employs TRBV3-1 (or the pseudogene TRBV3-2) and TRBJ2-7; TRBD2 aligns across 8 bases. The length of the CDR3 is 15 residues. Germline values: CDR1 LGHDT, CDR2 YNNKEL (reference sequence). V gave up 1 base and J gave up 3 bases; unmatched junction bases: 5.

The CDR3 protein is CASKQGHSMNTEAFF. CDR3 DNA sequence: TGTGCCAGCAAGCAGGGGCATTCCATGAACACTGAAGCTTTCTTT. The V call is TRBV6-5, the J call TRBJ1-1, with D perhaps TRBD1 (6 bases). Germline CDR1 MNHEY, CDR2 SVGAGI. Trimming took off 7 bases at V and 0 bases at J, with 15 bases between the two ends. The CDR3 spans 15 residues.

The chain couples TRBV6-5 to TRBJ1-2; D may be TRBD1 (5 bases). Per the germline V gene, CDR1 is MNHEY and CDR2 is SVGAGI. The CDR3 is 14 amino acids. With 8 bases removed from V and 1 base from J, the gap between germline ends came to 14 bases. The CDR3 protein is CASRSSGDNYGYTF. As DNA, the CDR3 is TGTGCCAGCCGGTCCTCGGGGGATAACTATGGCTACACCTTC.

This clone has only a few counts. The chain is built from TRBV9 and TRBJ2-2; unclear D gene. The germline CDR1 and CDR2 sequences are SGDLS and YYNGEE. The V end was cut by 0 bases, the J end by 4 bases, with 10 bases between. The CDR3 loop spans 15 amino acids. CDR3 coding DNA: TGTGCCAGCAGCGTAGGTTTAATGAGCACCGGGGAGCTGTTTTTT. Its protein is CASSVGLMSTGELFF. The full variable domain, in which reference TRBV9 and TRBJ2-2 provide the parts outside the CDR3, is DSGVTQTPKHLITATGQRVTLRCSPRSGDLSVYWYQQSLDQGLQFLIQYYNGEERAKGNILERFSAQQFPDLHSELNLSSLELGDSALYFCASSVGLMSTGELFFGEGSRLTVL.

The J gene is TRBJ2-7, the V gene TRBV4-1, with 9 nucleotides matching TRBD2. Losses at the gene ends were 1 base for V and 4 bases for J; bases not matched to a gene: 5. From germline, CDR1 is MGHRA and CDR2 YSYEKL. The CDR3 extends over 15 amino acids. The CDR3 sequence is CASSQVASGNYEQYF. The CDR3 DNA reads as TGCGCCAGCAGCCAAGTGGCTAGCGGGAATTACGAGCAGTACTTC.

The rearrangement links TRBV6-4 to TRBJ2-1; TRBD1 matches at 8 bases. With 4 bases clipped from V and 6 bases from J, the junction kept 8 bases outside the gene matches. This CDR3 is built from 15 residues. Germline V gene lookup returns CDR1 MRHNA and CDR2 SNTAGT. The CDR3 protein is CASSAQTGEANEQFF. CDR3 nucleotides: TGTGCCAGCAGTGCCCAGACAGGGGAGGCCAATGAGCAGTTCTTC.

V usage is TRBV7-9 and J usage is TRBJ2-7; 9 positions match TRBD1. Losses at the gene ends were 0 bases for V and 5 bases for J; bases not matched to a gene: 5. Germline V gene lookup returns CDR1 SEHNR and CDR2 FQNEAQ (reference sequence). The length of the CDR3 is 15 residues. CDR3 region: CASSLAVQGADEQYF. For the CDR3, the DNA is TGTGCCAGCAGCTTAGCTGTACAGGGGGCGGACGAGCAGTACTTC.

Here the CDR3 reads CAWSDGTEPSGEQFF. DNA of the CDR3: TGTGCCTGGAGTGATGGGACAGAGCCTTCCGGTGAGCAGTTCTTC. The chain combines TRBV30 with TRBJ2-1, with 7 bases fitting TRBD1. J lost 9 bases, V lost 1 base, and 12 bases had no gene match. The germline V gene encodes CDR1 GTSNPN and CDR2 SVGIG (reference sequence). The CDR3 sequence is 15 residues long.

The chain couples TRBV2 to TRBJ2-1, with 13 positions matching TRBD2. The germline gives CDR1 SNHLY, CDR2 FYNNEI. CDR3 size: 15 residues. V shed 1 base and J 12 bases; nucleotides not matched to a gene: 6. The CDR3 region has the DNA TGTGCCAGCAGTGAAGGGACTAGCGGGAGTAGGTGGCAGTTCTTC. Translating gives CASSEGTSGSRWQFF.

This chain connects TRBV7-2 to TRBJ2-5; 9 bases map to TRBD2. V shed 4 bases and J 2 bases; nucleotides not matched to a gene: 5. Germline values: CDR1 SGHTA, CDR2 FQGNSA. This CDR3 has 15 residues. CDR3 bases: TGTGCCAGCAGCTACGGGACTAGCAGACAAGAGACCCAGTACTTC. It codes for CASSYGTSRQETQYF.

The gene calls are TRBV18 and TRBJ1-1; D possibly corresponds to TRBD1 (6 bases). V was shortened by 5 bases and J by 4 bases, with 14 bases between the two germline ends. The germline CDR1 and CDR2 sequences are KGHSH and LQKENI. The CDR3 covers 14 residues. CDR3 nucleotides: TGTGCCAGCTCAACCGAGAGGGGGGGCACTGAAGCTTTCTTT. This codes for CASSTERGGTEAFF.

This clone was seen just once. This chain's CDR3 is CASSPRGYYEQFF. The CDR3 DNA reads TGTGCCAGCAGCCCCAGGGGCTATTATGAGCAGTTCTTC. V and J are TRBV6-5 and TRBJ2-1, with D possibly matching TRBD1 (6 bases). Germline V gene data show CDR1 as MNHEY and CDR2 as SVGAGI. V lost 6 bases, J lost 8 bases, and 14 bases lay in between. The CDR3 runs to 13 residues.

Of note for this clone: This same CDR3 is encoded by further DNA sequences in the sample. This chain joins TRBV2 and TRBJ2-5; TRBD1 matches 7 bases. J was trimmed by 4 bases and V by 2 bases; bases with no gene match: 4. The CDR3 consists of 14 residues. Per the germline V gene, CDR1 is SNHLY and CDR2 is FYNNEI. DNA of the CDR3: TGTGCCAGCAGTGAAAGGGGGCGAGGAGAGACCCAGTACTTC. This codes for CASSERGRGETQYF.

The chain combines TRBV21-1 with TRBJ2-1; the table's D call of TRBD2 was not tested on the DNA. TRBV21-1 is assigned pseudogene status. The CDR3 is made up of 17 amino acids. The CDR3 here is CASSLNGTSGDYNEQFF. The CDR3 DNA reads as TGTGCCAGCAGCCTGAATGGGACTAGCGGGGACTACAATGAGCAGTTCTTC.

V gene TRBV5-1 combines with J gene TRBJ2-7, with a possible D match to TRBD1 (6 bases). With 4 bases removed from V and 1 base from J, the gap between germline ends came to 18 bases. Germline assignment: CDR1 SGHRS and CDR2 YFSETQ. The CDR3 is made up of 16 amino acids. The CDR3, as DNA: TGCGCCAGCAGCCGGCTGGGGGCGGGCGATTCCTACGAGCAGTACTTC. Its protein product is CASSRLGAGDSYEQYF.

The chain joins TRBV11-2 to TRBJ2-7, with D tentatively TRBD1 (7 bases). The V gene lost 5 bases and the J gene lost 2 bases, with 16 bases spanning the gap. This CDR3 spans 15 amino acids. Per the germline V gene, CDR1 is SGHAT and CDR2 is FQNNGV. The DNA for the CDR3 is TGTGCCAGCAGCCCTGTACGCGGGACAGCCTACGAGCAGTACTTC. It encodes CASSPVRGTAYEQYF.

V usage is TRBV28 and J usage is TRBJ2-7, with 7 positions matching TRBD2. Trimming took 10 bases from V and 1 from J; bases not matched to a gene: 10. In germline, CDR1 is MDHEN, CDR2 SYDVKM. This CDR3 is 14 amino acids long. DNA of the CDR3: TGTGCCACCCTCCTCCCGGGGGGTTCCTACGAGCAGTACTTC. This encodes CATLLPGGSYEQYF.